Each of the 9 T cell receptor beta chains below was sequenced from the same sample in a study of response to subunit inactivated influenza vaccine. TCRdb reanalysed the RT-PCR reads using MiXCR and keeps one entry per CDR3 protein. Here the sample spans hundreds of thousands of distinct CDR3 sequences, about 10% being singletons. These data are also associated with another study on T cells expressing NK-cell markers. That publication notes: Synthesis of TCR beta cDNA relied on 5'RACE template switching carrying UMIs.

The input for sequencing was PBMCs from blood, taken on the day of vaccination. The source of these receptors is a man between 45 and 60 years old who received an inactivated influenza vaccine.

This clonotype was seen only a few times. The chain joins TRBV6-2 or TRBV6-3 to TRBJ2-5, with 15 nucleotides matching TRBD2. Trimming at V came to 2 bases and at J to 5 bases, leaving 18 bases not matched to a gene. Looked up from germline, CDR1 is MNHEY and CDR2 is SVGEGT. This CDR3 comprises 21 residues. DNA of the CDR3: TGTGCCAGCAGTTACGAAGTCCCCGGGACTAGCGGGGGGTGGTTGGGCGAGACCCAGTACTTC. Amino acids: CASSYEVPGTSGGWLGETQYF.

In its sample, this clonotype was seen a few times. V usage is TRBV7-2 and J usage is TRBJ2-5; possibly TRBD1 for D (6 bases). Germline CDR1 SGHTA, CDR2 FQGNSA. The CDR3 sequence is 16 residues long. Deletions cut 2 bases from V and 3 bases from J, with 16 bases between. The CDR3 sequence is CASSLMASRGKETQYF. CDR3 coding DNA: TGTGCCAGCAGCTTAATGGCTTCCAGGGGCAAAGAGACCCAGTACTTC.

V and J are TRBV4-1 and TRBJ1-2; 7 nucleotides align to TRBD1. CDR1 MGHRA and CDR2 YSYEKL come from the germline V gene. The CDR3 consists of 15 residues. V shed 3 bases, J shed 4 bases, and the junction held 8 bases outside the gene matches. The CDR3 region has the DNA TGCGCCAGCAGCCACTCGACAGGGAATGTCTATGGCTACACCTTC. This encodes CASSHSTGNVYGYTF.

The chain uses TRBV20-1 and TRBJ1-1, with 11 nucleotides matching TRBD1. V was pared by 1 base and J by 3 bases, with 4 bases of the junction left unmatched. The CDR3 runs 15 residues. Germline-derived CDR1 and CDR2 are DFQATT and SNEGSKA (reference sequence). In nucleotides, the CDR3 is TGCAGTGCTAGAGGAGGACAGGGGGCGTACACTGAAGCTTTCTTT. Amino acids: CSARGGQGAYTEAFF.

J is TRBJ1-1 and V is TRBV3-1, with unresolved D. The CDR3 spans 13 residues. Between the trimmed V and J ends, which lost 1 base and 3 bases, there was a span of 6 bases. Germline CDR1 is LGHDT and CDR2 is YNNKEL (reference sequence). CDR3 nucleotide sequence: TGTGCCAGCAGCCAAGGGGGTCACACTGAAGCTTTCTTT. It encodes CASSQGGHTEAFF.

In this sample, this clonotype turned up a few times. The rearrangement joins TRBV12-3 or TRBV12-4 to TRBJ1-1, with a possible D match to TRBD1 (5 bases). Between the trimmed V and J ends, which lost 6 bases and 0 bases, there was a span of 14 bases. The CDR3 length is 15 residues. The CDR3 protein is CASSPGGVLNTEAFF. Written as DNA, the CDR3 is TGTGCCAGCAGCCCCGGGGGAGTTTTGAACACTGAAGCTTTCTTT.

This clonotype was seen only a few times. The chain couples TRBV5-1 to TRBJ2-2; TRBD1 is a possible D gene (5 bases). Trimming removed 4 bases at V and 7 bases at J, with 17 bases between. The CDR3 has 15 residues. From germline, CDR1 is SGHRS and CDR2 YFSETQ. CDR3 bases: TGCGCCAGCAGCCCGACTCCCAGGGAAGGCGGGGAGCTGTTTTTT. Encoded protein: CASSPTPREGGELFF.

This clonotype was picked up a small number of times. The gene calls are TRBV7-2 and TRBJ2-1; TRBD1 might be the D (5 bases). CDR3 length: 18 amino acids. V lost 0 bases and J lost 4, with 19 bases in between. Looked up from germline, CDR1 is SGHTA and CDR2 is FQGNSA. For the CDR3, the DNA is TGTGCCAGCAGCTTAGCGTTCCCCTGGCAGGGTATATACAATGAGCAGTTCTTC. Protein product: CASSLAFPWQGIYNEQFF.

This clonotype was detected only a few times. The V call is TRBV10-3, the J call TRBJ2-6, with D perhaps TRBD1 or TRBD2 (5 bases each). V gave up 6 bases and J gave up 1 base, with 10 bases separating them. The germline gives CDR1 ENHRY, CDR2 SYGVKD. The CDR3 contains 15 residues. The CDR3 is CAISGTASGANVLTF. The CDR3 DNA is TGTGCCATCAGCGGGACGGCGTCTGGGGCCAACGTCCTGACTTTC.